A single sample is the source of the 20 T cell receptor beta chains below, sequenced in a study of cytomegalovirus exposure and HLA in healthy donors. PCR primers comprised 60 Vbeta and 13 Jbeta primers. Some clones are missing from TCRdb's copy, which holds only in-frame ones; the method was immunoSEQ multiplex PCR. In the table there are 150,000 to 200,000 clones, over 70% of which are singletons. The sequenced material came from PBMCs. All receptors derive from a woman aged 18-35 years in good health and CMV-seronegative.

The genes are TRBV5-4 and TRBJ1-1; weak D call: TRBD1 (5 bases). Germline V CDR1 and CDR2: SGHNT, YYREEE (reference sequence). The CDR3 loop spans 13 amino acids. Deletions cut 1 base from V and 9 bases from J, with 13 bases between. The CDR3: CASSLKLTDKAFF. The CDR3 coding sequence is TGTGCCAGCAGCTTGAAGTTGACAGACAAAGCTTTCTTT.

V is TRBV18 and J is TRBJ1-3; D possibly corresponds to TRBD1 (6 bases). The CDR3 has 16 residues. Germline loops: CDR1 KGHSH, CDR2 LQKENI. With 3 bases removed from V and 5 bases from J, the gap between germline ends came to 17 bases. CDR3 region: CASSPTTHRVRNTIYF. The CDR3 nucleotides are TGTGCCAGCTCACCCACAACGCACAGGGTGAGAAACACCATATATTTT.

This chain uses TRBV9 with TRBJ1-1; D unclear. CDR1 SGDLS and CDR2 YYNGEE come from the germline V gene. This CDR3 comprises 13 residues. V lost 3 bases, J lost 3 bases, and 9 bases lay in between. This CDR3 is CASSAGVDTEAFF. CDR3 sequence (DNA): TGTGCCAGCAGCGCCGGGGTGGACACTGAAGCTTTCTTT.

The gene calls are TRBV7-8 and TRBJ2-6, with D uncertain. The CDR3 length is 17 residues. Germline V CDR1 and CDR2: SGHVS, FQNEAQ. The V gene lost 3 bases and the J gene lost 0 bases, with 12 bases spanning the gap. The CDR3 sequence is CASSFGGYYSGANVLTF. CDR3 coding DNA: TGTGCCAGCAGCTTCGGCGGCTACTACTCTGGGGCCAACGTCCTGACTTTC.

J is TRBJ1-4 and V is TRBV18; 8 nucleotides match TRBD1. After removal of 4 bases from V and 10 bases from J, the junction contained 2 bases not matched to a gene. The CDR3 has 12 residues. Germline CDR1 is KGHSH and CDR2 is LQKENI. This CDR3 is CASSLDRGKLFF. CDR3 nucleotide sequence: TGTGCCAGCTCACTAGACAGGGGAAAACTGTTTTTT.

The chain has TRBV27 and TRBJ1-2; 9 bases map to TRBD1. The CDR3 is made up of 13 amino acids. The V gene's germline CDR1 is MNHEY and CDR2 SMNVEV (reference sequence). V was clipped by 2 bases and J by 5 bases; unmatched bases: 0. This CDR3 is CASSLGTGYGYTF. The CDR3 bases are TGTGCCAGCAGTTTAGGGACAGGGTATGGCTACACCTTC.

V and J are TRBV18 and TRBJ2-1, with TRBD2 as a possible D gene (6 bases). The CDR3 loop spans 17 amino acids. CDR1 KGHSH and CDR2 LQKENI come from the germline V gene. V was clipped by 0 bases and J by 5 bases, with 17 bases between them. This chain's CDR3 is CASSPPETRRRNNEQFF. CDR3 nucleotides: TGTGCCAGCTCACCACCTGAGACTAGGAGGAGAAACAATGAGCAGTTCTTC.

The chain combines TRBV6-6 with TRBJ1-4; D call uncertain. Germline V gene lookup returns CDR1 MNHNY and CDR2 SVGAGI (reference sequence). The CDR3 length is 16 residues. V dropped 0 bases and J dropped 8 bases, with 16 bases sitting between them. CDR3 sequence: CASSYSPARGWEKLFF. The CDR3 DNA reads TGTGCCAGCAGTTACTCGCCCGCCCGTGGCTGGGAAAAACTGTTTTTT.

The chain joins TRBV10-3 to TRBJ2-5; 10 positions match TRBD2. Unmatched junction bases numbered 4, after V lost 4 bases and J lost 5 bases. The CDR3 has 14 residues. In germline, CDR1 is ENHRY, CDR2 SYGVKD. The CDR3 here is CAISGGTSVETQYF. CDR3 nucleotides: TGTGCCATCAGTGGAGGGACTAGCGTTGAGACCCAGTACTTC.

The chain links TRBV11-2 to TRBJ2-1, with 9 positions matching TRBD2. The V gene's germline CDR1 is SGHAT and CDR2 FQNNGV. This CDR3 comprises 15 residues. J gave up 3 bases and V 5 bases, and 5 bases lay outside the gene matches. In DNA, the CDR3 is TGTGCCAGCAGCCCGGCTAGCGGGGACTACAATGAGCAGTTCTTC. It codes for CASSPASGDYNEQFF. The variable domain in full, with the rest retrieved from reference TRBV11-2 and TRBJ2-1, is EAGVAQSPRYKIIEKRQSVAFWCNPISGHATLYWYQQILGQGPKLLIQFQNNGVVDDSQLPKDRFSAERLKGVDSTLKIQPAKLEDSAVYLCASSPASGDYNEQFFGPGTRLTVL.

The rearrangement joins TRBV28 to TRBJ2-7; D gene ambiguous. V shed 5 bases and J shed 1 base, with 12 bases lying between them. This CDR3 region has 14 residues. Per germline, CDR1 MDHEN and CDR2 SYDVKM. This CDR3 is CASSPSDWSYEQYF. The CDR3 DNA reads TGTGCCAGCAGTCCCTCCGACTGGTCCTACGAGCAGTACTTC.

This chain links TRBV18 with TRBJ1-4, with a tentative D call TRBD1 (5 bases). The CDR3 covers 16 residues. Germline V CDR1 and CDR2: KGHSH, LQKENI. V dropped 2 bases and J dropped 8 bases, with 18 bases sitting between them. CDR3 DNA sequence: TGTGCCAGCTCACCAATTGCAGGGTCGGGCGGCGAAAAACTGTTTTTT. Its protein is CASSPIAGSGGEKLFF.

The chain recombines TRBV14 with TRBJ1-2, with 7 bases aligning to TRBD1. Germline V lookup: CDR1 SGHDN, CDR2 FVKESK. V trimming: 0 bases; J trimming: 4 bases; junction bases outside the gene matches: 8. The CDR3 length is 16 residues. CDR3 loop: CASSQDPDRTFYGYTF. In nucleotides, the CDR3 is TGTGCCAGCAGCCAAGATCCGGACAGGACATTCTATGGCTACACCTTC.

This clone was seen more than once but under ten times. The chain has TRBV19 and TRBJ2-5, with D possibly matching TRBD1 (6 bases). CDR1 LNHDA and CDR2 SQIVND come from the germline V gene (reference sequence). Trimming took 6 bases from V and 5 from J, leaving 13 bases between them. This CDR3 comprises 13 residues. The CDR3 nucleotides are TGTGCCAGTAGATCCGACAGGAGGGAGACCCAGTACTTC. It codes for CASRSDRRETQYF. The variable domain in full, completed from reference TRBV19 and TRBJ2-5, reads DGGITQSPKYLFRKEGQNVTLSCEQNLNHDAMYWYRQDPGQGLRLIYYSQIVNDFQKGDIAEGYSVSREKKESFPLTVTSAQKNPTAFYLCASRSDRRETQYFGPGTRLLVL.

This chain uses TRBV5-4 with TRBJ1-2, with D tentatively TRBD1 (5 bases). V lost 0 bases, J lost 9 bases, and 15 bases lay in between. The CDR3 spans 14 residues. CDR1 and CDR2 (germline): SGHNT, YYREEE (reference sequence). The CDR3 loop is CASSLAEGAVSYTF. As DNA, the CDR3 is TGTGCCAGCAGCTTGGCCGAAGGGGCGGTAAGCTACACCTTC. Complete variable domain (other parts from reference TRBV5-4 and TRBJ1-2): ETGVTQSPTHLIKTRGQQVTLRCSSQSGHNTVSWYQQALGQGPQFIFQYYREEENGRGNFPPRFSGLQFPNYSSELNVNALELDDSALYLCASSLAEGAVSYTFGSGTRLTVV.

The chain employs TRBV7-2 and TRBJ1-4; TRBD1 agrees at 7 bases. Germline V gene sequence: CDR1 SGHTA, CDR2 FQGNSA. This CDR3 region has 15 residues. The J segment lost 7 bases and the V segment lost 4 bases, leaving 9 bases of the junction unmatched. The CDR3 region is CASSSRRGQFEKLFF. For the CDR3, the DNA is TGTGCCAGCAGCTCTCGGCGGGGACAGTTTGAAAAACTGTTTTTT. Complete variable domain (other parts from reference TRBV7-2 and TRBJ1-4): GAGVSQSPSNKVTEKGKDVELRCDPISGHTALYWYRQSLGQGLEFLIYFQGNSAPDKSGLPSDRFSAERTGGSVSTLTIQRTQQEDSAVYLCASSSRRGQFEKLFFGSGTQLSVL.

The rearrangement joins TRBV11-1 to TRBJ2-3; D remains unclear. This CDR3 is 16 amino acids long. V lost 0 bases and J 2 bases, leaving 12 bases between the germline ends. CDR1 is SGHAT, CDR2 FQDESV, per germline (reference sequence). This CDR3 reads CASSLAPGLATDTQYF. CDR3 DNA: TGTGCCAGCAGCTTAGCCCCCGGGTTAGCCACAGATACGCAGTATTTT.

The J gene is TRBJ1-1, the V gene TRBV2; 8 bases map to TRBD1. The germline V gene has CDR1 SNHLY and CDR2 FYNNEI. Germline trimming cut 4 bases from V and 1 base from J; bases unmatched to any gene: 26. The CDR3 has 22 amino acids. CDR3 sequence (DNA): TGTGCCAGCAGTGTATTCCACCGCTCGCTGGTCGTGGGGACAGGAAAGAACACTGAAGCTTTCTTT. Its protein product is CASSVFHRSLVVGTGKNTEAFF.

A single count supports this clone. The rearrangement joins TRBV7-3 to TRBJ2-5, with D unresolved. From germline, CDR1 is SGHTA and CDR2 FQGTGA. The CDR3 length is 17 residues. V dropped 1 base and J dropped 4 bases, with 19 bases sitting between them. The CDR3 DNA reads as TGTGCCAGCAGCTTAAGAGGTGGTCCACGGGTCGGAGAGACCCAGTACTTC. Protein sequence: CASSLRGGPRVGETQYF.

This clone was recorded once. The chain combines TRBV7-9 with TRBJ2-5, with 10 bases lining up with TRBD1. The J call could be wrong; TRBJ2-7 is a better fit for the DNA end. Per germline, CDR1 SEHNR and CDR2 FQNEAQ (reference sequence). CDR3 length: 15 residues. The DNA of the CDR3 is TGTGCCAGCAGACCTACCGGGACAGGGGACTACGAGCAGTACTTC. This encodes CASRPTGTGDYEQYF.